Listed here is a single TCR beta chain. Its specificity is unknown. Germline assignment: CDR1 LNHNV and CDR2 YYDKDF (reference sequence). The CDR3 is 17 residues long. Trimming removed 1 base at V and 2 bases at J, with 16 bases between. This specimen belongs to a study of shared clonotypes between healthy human individuals. General observations from the study: How much donors shared clonotypes was expected to be affected by sequencing depth. Larger estimated richness was generally recorded for naive subsets relative to memory subsets.

Authors' data handling: Filtering differed for immunoSEQ, which gave only junction sequences without quality scores. Generated by immunoSEQ multiplex PCR, the TCRdb table keeps only in-frame clones and is missing some. V and J calls and clone size are copied from that table; D and trimming were computed from the DNA. The data contain 2.3 million or so clones, approximately 93% of them singletons. V gene TRBV15 combines with J gene TRBJ2-3; D is undetermined. Sequencing input: naive CD4+ T cells from PBMCs. Subset reported: CD45RA+ positively selected. This clonotype was sampled from a man in his late teens or twenties in good health. Some clones in this sample may be carry-over from other donors' samples. The CDR3 sequence is CATSRVPLAVFTDTQYF. The CDR3 nucleotides are TGTGCCACCAGCAGAGTCCCCCTGGCGGTTTTCACAGATACGCAGTATTTT.